This TCR beta chain was retrieved from a study of CD4 T cells in relation to SARS-CoV-2 and coronaviruses. Whole-study context: Convalescent patients were 8 males and 4 females; two were Hispanic. Crossreactive spike epitopes shared across donors were mapped to their HLA restriction.

Concerning this clone: The target antigen is unknown.

Points from the study as a whole: This crossreactivity analysis covered spike protein alone, no other viral proteins.

CD4 enrichment then naive enrichment separated naive from memory CD4+ cells. V was pared by 6 bases and J by 0 bases, with 15 bases between. Germline loops: CDR1 SGHAT, CDR2 FQNNGV. The CDR3 covers 15 residues. This table comes from immunoSEQ multiplex PCR, and its TCRdb copy is limited to in-frame clones, with some not included. This table holds about 56,000 clones, around 90% found once. This sequence joins TRBV11-2 and TRBJ2-7, with no clear D. This sequence was found in an adult with COVID-19. Sequenced input: naive CD4+ T cells from PBMCs. Noted subset: naive CD4+ T cells isolated by negative enrichment. Written as DNA, the CDR3 is TGTGCCAGCAGTCCCAGAAGGGTGACCTCCTACGAGCAGTACTTC. Encoded protein: CASSPRRVTSYEQYF. Full variable domain (outside the CDR3, taken from reference TRBV11-2 and TRBJ2-7): EAGVAQSPRYKIIEKRQSVAFWCNPISGHATLYWYQQILGQGPKLLIQFQNNGVVDDSQLPKDRFSAERLKGVDSTLKIQPAKLEDSAVYLCASSPRRVTSYEQYFGPGTRLTVT.